This entry features one T cell receptor (beta chain) sequence. Its specificity is not known. The sample is drawn from a study of cytomegalovirus exposure and HLA in healthy donors. Findings and limits, study-wide: Reports indicated that the classifier achieved high specificity and sensitivity in diagnosing cytomegalovirus status.

Vbeta (60) and Jbeta (13) primers were used in the PCR. Generated by immunoSEQ multiplex PCR, the TCRdb table keeps only in-frame clones and is missing some. The table shows some 200,000 clones, with 70% occurring only once. Germline V lookup: CDR1 SGHTA, CDR2 FQGTGA. This CDR3 comprises 15 residues. Trimming pared 6 bases from V and 2 bases from J, leaving 15 bases between. Sample: PBMCs. The TCR originated in a man aged 40-50 years in good health and CMV-seropositive. This chain uses TRBV7-3 with TRBJ2-3; perhaps TRBD1 as D (6 bases). The CDR3, as DNA: TGTGCCAGCAGTCTTACGAGACAGGCCACAGATACGCAGTATTTT. Its translation is CASSLTRQATDTQYF.